These 18 T cell receptor beta chains originate from one sample sequenced in a study of tumor-infiltrating lymphocytes in primary liver carcinoma. RNA and DNA were co-extracted from approximately 20-30 mg of unsorted bulk tissue. A primer in the constant region served to generate TCR beta cDNA from about 470 ng of total RNA. Slightly modified ARM-PCR, run as three nested multiplex PCR rounds, produced the TCR beta libraries. A C-beta reverse primer and TRBV1-TRBV30 forward primers served in each of the first two PCR rounds, at approximately 10 cycles apiece. TCRdb re-derived calls from the multiplex PCR reads in MiXCR, one entry per CDR3 protein. This table holds tens of thousands of distinct CDR3 sequences, roughly 69% found once. Sequencing used tumor-adjacent normal liver tissue. These TCRs come from a man aged 35 to 55 with primary liver carcinoma and hepatitis B virus infection.

As to this clonotype: No conserved phenylalanine or tryptophan is present at the end of the CDR3, so a read error is the likely explanation. The chain has TRBV6-1 and TRBJ2-2, with a tentative D call TRBD1 (5 bases). The CDR3 extends over 13 amino acids. Germline loops: CDR1 MNHNS, CDR2 SASEGT. Trimming shortened V by 10 bases and J by 7 bases, and 16 bases separated the two germline ends. The CDR3 DNA follows: TGTGCCATCAGCCAGGGTAGAGGCGGGGAGCTGTTTATT. The encoded protein is CAISQGRGGELFI.

Worth noting for this clonotype: A much larger clone is a single base away; this may be a read error. The chain employs TRBV19 and TRBJ2-2; D is tentatively TRBD1 or TRBD2 (5 bases each). The CDR3 has 14 amino acids. Germline values: CDR1 LNHDA, CDR2 SQIVND (reference sequence). The CDR3 protein is CASSISPGSGELSF. The CDR3 region has the DNA TGTGCCAGTAGTATTTCTCCAGGGTCCGGGGAGCTGTCTTTT.

This chain joins TRBV29-1 and TRBJ2-7, with D unclear. Between the trimmed V and J ends, which lost 5 bases and 6 bases, there was a span of 17 bases. The CDR3 contains 13 residues. Germline CDR1 and CDR2: SQVTM and ANQGSEA. The CDR3 DNA is TGCAGCGTTTCCTTGGGCGGCTCTGGCGAGCAGTACTTC. Protein: CSVSLGGSGEQYF.

With respect to this clonotype: A much larger clone sits a single nucleotide away, making a read error possible. The genes are TRBV11-2 and TRBJ2-1; D is undetermined. Germline values: CDR1 SGHAT, CDR2 FQNNGV. The CDR3 extends over 14 amino acids. In DNA form, the CDR3 reads TGTGCCAGCGGCTTAGAGAGCTCCCTCCATGAGCAGTTCTTC. Protein sequence: CASGLESSLHEQFF.

Comment on this clonotype: One junction end does not reproduce the germline sequence, and a read error may be involved. This rearrangement joins TRBV6-1 to TRBJ2-3; D ambiguous. Germline-derived CDR1 and CDR2 are MNHNS and SASEGT. This CDR3 contains 12 residues. CDR3 DNA: TGTGCCAGCAGTGAAGCGAGAGATGCGCAGTATTTT. Translating gives CASSEARDAQYF.

Turning to this clonotype: A junction boundary mismatches the germline segment, possibly from a read error. This CDR3 reads CASSPPTHGETNYGYTF. The CDR3 DNA follows: TGTGCCAGCAGCCCTCCTACCCACGGGGAAACTAACTATGGCTACACTTTC. The V call is TRBV11-3, the J call TRBJ1-2, with D hard to call. Germline V gene data show CDR1 as SGHNT and CDR2 as YENEEA. This CDR3 is built from 17 residues.

To note about this clonotype: At one of its ends the junction is not consistent with the germline gene, which may arise from a read error. V is TRBV11-3 and J is TRBJ2-1; no definite D call. The CDR3 is made up of 13 amino acids. CDR1 and CDR2 (germline): SGHNT, YENEEA. The CDR3 loop is CASSLENYDEQFF. Here the CDR3 DNA reads TGTGCCAGCAGCTTGGAGAACTACGATGAGCAGTTCTTC.

About this clonotype itself: As the CDR3 is not closed by the conserved phenylalanine or tryptophan, this likely results from a read error. The rearrangement links TRBV6-5 to TRBJ2-6, with TRBD1 matching over 7 bases. CDR3 length: 15 residues. CDR1 MNHEY and CDR2 SVGAGI come from the germline V gene. CDR3 sequence reads: CASSRDRAGASVLTL. CDR3 bases: TGTGCCAGCAGCCGCGACAGGGCTGGGGCCAGCGTCCTGACTCTC.

The gene calls are TRBV11-2 and TRBJ2-3, with a weak D call TRBD1 (6 bases). The V gene's germline CDR1 is SGHAT and CDR2 FQNNGV. Trimming shortened V by 4 bases and J by 7 bases, and 9 bases separated the two germline ends. This CDR3 has 12 residues. This CDR3 reads CASSYRVYTQYF. In DNA form, the CDR3 reads TGTGCCAGCAGCTACAGGGTGTATACGCAGTATTTT.

There are a few counts of this clonotype. This could be a read error, since a much larger clone is one nucleotide away. The J gene is TRBJ2-3, the V gene TRBV14; unclear D gene. From germline, CDR1 is SGHDN and CDR2 FVKESK. This CDR3 contains 15 residues. The CDR3 loop is CAGSPQLLGTDTQYF. The CDR3 DNA reads TGTGCCGGCAGCCCACAACTTCTAGGCACAGATACGCAGTATTTT.

Notes on this clonotype: Its ends do not fully match the called genes, so a read error is possible. The V gene is TRBV6-1, the J gene TRBJ2-6, with a tentative D call TRBD1 (6 bases). CDR1 MNHNS and CDR2 SASEGT come from the germline V gene. The CDR3 length is 15 residues. The CDR3 loop reads CASSGTADGAIVLTF. As DNA, the CDR3 is TGTGCCAGCAGTGGGACAGCCGATGGGGCCATCGTCTTGACTTTC.

In the case of this clonotype: Germline is not matched at one junction end, which may reflect a read error. The V gene is TRBV12-3 or TRBV12-4, the J gene TRBJ2-1, with 10 bases that match TRBD2. This CDR3 is built from 15 residues. The CDR3 bases are TGTGCCAGTAGCGGGGGGAGGTCCCACTACAATGAGCGGTTCTTC. Its translation: CASSGGRSHYNERFF.

This clonotype was seen repeatedly, ten times or more. The V and J genes are TRBV30 and TRBJ2-7, with D perhaps matching TRBD2 (6 bases). The ends were cut back, 2 bases at V and 0 bases at J, with 8 bases in the middle. Germline loops: CDR1 GTSNPN, CDR2 SVGIG (reference sequence). The CDR3 length is 13 residues. The CDR3 is CAWSREDSYEQYF. The DNA of the CDR3 is TGTGCCTGGAGTAGGGAGGACTCCTACGAGCAGTACTTC.

In the case of this clonotype: A much larger clonotype is one base distant, so this may be a read error. The V and J genes are TRBV28 and TRBJ1-1, with 7 bases lining up with TRBD1. The CDR3 sequence is 15 residues long. CDR1 is MDHEN, CDR2 SYDVKM, per germline. Losses at the gene ends were 5 bases for V and 4 bases for J; bases not matched to a gene: 10. The CDR3 here is CASSPGQVVSTEAFF. CDR3 DNA sequence: TGTGCCAGCAGTCCCGGACAGGTGGTGAGCACTGAAGCTTTCTTT.

The chain carries TRBV9 and TRBJ2-1, with TRBD2 as a possible D gene (6 bases). The germline V and J ends were trimmed by 0 bases and 0 bases, with 10 bases remaining between them. CDR1 and CDR2 (germline): SGDLS, YYNGEE. CDR3 size: 16 residues. DNA for the CDR3: TGTGCCAGCAGCGTAGGAGCGGGTAGCTCCTACAATGAGCAGTTCTTC. Its protein is CASSVGAGSSYNEQFF. The full variable domain, in which reference TRBV9 and TRBJ2-1 provide the parts outside the CDR3, is DSGVTQTPKHLITATGQRVTLRCSPRSGDLSVYWYQQSLDQGLQFLIQYYNGEERAKGNILERFSAQQFPDLHSELNLSSLELGDSALYFCASSVGAGSSYNEQFFGPGTRLTVL.

Note on this clonotype: At one boundary the junction diverges from the germline segment, which might be a read error. V gene TRBV29-1 combines with J gene TRBJ2-5; 9 nucleotides line up with TRBD2. This CDR3 region has 14 residues. Per the germline V gene, CDR1 is SQVTM and CDR2 is ANQGSEA. This chain's CDR3 is CTVGLARGEEIQYF. CDR3 nucleotide sequence: TGCACCGTTGGACTAGCGAGGGGAGAAGAGATCCAGTACTTC.

About this clonotype itself: Here the CDR3 omits its conserved ending phenylalanine or tryptophan, so a read error is the likely source. The limits of the CDR3 on the DNA are not certain, so only TCRdb's listed CDR3 is given. This sequence joins TRBV6-1 and TRBJ2-3; TRBD1, as called in the table, went unchecked against the DNA. The CDR3 has 12 residues if both end residues are counted. Germline V gene lookup returns CDR1 MNHNS and CDR2 SASEGT. The chain's CDR3 is CASSEMGETWYL.

With respect to this clonotype: This CDR3 is missing its conserved last phenylalanine or tryptophan, likely due to a read error. The chain recombines TRBV12-3 or TRBV12-4 with TRBJ1-2; perhaps TRBD1 as D (6 bases). CDR3 length: 13 amino acids. CDR3 in amino acids: CASSQGTADGYTV. CDR3 DNA: TGTGCCAGCAGTCAGGGGACTGCTGATGGTTACACCGTC.